A selection of T cell receptor beta chains follows, all from one sample in a study of blood T cells in healthy people across ages. TCRdb re-derived calls from the 5' RACE reads in MiXCR, one entry per CDR3 protein. The sample carries 1.8 million or so distinct CDR3 sequences, roughly two fifths recorded once. Sequencing was carried out using blood. These receptors were collected from a human donor in good health. CDR3s include the opening cysteine and the closing phenylalanine or tryptophan. Some rows mark clone size as missing; the rest say once, few, many or name a class of expanded clone.

j_gene,v_gene,abundance,CDR3aa
TRBJ2-3,TRBV7-9,few,CASSLGRAGVSDTQYF
TRBJ2-5,TRBV5-4,.,CAGSKQTGGQETQYF
TRBJ2-1,TRBV7-9,.,CASSSIYGGNYNEQFF
TRBJ1-2,TRBV6-6,.,CASSYSPGGENGYTF
TRBJ1-1,TRBV6-4,few,CASSRTSNTEAFF
TRBJ2-5,TRBV7-9,few,CASSFRALGSGTQYF
TRBJ2-3,TRBV6-4,few,CASSDSPQTGRSQYF
TRBJ2-7,TRBV20-1,few,CSARAIQGLPYEQYF
TRBJ2-1,TRBV12-3/TRBV12-4,few,CASSRTGNYNEQFF
.,TRBV6-6,few,CASSQTKGQGAGEQYF
TRBJ1-2,TRBV6-2/TRBV6-3,few,CASSYFGGRTYGYTF
TRBJ1-1,TRBV4-1,few,CASRGTGTAFNTEAFF
TRBJ1-6,TRBV4-3,few,CASSQDLAGPYNSPLHF
TRBJ2-1,TRBV6-2/TRBV6-3,few,CASSFSVLYNEQFF
TRBJ1-6,TRBV28,.,CASRDRGGSPLHF
TRBJ2-1,TRBV29-1,.,CSVKPLLGNEQFF
TRBJ2-3,TRBV5-1,.,CASSLGAGAENRFTDTQYF
.,TRBV5-6,.,CASSLVAGLQSSYEQYF
TRBJ2-5,TRBV10-3,many,CAISEAGFQETQYF
TRBJ2-5,TRBV7-9,.,CASSLDTEILETQYF
TRBJ1-4,TRBV15,.,CATSTNAGGDEKLFF
TRBJ1-5,TRBV20-1,once,CSAGLTVNQPQHF
TRBJ2-7,TRBV20-1,few,CSAEDKINEQYF
TRBJ1-5,TRBV11-2,.,CASSRYGGAGQPQHF
TRBJ2-1,TRBV15,many,CATSRLAEHNEQFF
.,TRBV24-1,.,CATSDGGGDSYNEQYF
TRBJ2-6,TRBV5-1,few,CASSLAVGGTGANVLTF
TRBJ1-2,TRBV6-5,few,CASSIDRLYGYTF
TRBJ1-1,TRBV20-1,.,CSARRSPGQGGEAFF
TRBJ2-7,TRBV9,many,CASSVRDGYEQYF
TRBJ2-7,TRBV5-1,many,CASSSDRVYEQYF
TRBJ2-1,TRBV20-1,.,CSARPGRATYNEQFF
TRBJ2-3,TRBV28,.,CATVLPQSSTDTQYF
TRBJ2-7,TRBV5-5,.,CASSLRGGQGYEQYF
TRBJ1-4,TRBV20-1,once,CSAWGQGIWSNEKLFF